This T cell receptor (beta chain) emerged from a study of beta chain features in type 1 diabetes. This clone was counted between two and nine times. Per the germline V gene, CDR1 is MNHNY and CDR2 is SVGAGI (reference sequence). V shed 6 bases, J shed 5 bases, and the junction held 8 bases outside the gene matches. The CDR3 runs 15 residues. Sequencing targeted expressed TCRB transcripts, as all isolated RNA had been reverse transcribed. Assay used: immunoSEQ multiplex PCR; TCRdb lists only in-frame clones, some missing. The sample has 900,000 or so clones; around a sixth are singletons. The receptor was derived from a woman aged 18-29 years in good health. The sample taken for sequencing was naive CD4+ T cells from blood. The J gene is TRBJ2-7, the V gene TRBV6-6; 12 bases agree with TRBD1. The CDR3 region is CASRPRDRGLNEQYF. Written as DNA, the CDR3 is TGTGCCAGCAGGCCGCGGGACAGGGGGCTTAACGAGCAGTACTTC.